Following are 28 T cell receptor beta chains from one sample sequenced in a study of cytotoxic CD8 clonotypes in ibrutinib-treated CLL. Assay used: immunoSEQ multiplex PCR; TCRdb lists only in-frame clones, some missing. In the table there are 150,000 or so clones, 70% to 90% of which are singletons. The specimen was PBMCs, collected at disease progression, from a patient treated with ibrutinib. The source of these receptors is a human donor with chronic lymphocytic leukemia.

The V and J genes are TRBV18 and TRBJ2-7; D could derive from TRBD1 or TRBD2 (5 bases each). This CDR3 has 13 residues. The V gene's germline CDR1 is KGHSH and CDR2 LQKENI. The V and J ends lost 4 bases and 2 bases respectively, with 9 bases between them. The CDR3 reads CASSRDVAYEQYF. The DNA of the CDR3 is TGTGCCAGCTCACGGGACGTAGCCTACGAGCAGTACTTC.

This chain connects TRBV7-9 to TRBJ1-2, with D possibly being TRBD1 (6 bases). Germline values: CDR1 SEHNR, CDR2 FQNEAQ (reference sequence). This CDR3 contains 13 residues. This CDR3 reads CIWTGQRAGGYTF. In DNA form, the CDR3 reads TGTATATGGACTGGACAGCGAGCCGGGGGCTACACCTTC. Drawing the rest from reference TRBV7-9 and TRBJ1-2, the complete variable domain is DTGVSQNPRHKITKRGQNVTFRCDPISEHNRLYWYRQTLGQGPEFLTYFQNEAQLEKSRLLSDRFSAERPKGSFSTLEIQRTEQGDSAMYLCIWTGQRAGGYTFGSGTRLTVV.

The chain is built from TRBV9 and TRBJ2-1, with no clear D. The CDR3 totals 13 residues. The V end was cut by 7 bases, the J end by 2 bases, with 10 bases between. Germline V gives CDR1 SGDLS, CDR2 YYNGEE. DNA for the CDR3: TGTGCCAGCGGTGGCGGCACCTACAATGAGCAGTTCTTC. It yields the protein CASGGGTYNEQFF. The full variable domain, its missing parts supplied by reference TRBV9 and TRBJ2-1, is DSGVTQTPKHLITATGQRVTLRCSPRSGDLSVYWYQQSLDQGLQFLIQYYNGEERAKGNILERFSAQQFPDLHSELNLSSLELGDSALYFCASGGGTYNEQFFGPGTRLTVL.

The rearrangement joins TRBV19 to TRBJ1-1, with 10 positions matching TRBD1. V shed 5 bases, J shed 11 bases, and the junction held 11 bases outside the gene matches. Germline CDR1 is LNHDA and CDR2 is SQIVND (reference sequence). The CDR3 spans 14 residues. Here the CDR3 reads CASSPDRGRGEAFF. CDR3 sequence (DNA): TGTGCCAGTAGTCCCGACAGGGGGCGAGGCGAGGCTTTCTTT.

The genes are TRBV18 and TRBJ2-3; D not certain. This CDR3 has 20 amino acids. Germline loops: CDR1 KGHSH, CDR2 LQKENI. Trimming removed 3 bases at V and 0 bases at J, with 25 bases between. The CDR3 DNA follows: TGTGCCAGCTCACCTCCCCCGATACTGACCGCAATATCTAGCACAGATACGCAGTATTTT. This translates into CASSPPPILTAISSTDTQYF. Full variable domain (outside the CDR3, taken from reference TRBV18 and TRBJ2-3): NAGVMQNPRHLVRRRGQEARLRCSPMKGHSHVYWYRQLPEEGLKFMVYLQKENIIDESGMPKERFSAEFPKEGPSILRIQQVVRGDSAAYFCASSPPPILTAISSTDTQYFGPGTRLTVL.

This chain connects TRBV28 to TRBJ1-2; D is possibly TRBD1 (5 bases). The CDR3 loop spans 12 amino acids. Trimming left V 1 base short and J 6 bases short, with 6 bases between. Germline V gene data show CDR1 as MDHEN and CDR2 as SYDVKM. In DNA form, the CDR3 reads TGTGCCAGCAGTTTATCAGGGAATGGCTACACCTTC. It is translated as CASSLSGNGYTF.

The V call is TRBV19, the J call TRBJ2-5; 7 bases agree with TRBD1. Trimming took 3 bases from V and 6 from J; bases not matched to a gene: 7. This CDR3 spans 14 amino acids. CDR1 is LNHDA, CDR2 SQIVND, per germline (reference sequence). CDR3 sequence: CASSMLAGGKTQYF. CDR3 nucleotides: TGTGCCAGTAGTATGCTCGCAGGGGGTAAGACCCAGTACTTC.

The chain combines TRBV28 with TRBJ2-7; tentative D call: TRBD2 (6 bases). This CDR3 is 15 amino acids long. CDR1 is MDHEN, CDR2 SYDVKM, per germline. V lost 7 bases and J 4 bases, leaving 20 bases between the germline ends. CDR3 sequence: CASTGEAKGTYEQYF. CDR3 DNA: TGTGCCAGCACAGGTGAGGCCAAGGGGACTTACGAGCAGTACTTC.

J is TRBJ1-1 and V is TRBV7-9; possibly TRBD1 for D (5 bases). Trimming took 5 bases from V and 0 from J, leaving 13 bases between them. In germline, CDR1 is SEHNR, CDR2 FQNEAQ (reference sequence). The CDR3 extends over 15 amino acids. For the CDR3, the DNA is TGTGCCAGCAGCCCCCTGAGGACATTGAACACTGAAGCTTTCTTT. This translates into CASSPLRTLNTEAFF.

The chain combines TRBV23-1 with TRBJ2-5; possibly TRBD2 for D (5 bases). TRBV23-1 is annotated as an ORF whose role is uncertain. CDR3 length: 15 amino acids. V was shortened by 6 bases and J by 3 bases, with 17 bases between the two germline ends. The DNA of the CDR3 is TGCGCCAGCAGCCAACTCCTAGCCCAGAAAGAGACCCAGTACTTC. Translated, it gives CASSQLLAQKETQYF.

V is TRBV4-1 and J is TRBJ2-1; 7 nucleotides line up with TRBD1. Looked up from germline, CDR1 is MGHRA and CDR2 is YSYEKL. J was trimmed by 4 bases and V by 8 bases; bases with no gene match: 11. The CDR3 has 15 residues. CDR3 nucleotides: TGCGCCAGCCAGAATACCGGGACAGATTACAATGAGCAGTTCTTC. Its protein product is CASQNTGTDYNEQFF.

V is TRBV4-1 and J is TRBJ2-1, with 10 bases matching TRBD2. Unmatched junction bases numbered 7, after V lost 1 base and J lost 7 bases. The CDR3 has 16 amino acids. CDR1 is MGHRA and CDR2 is YSYEKL in the germline V gene. The CDR3 is CASSQVSGRARNEQFF. The CDR3 nucleotides are TGCGCCAGCAGCCAAGTCAGCGGGAGGGCTCGAAATGAGCAGTTCTTC.

The chain joins TRBV21-1 to TRBJ1-1. TRBV21-1 is classified as a pseudogene. The CDR3 length is 18 residues. CDR3 amino acids: CASSKAVTLGHMNTEAFF. DNA for the CDR3: TGTGCCAGCAGCAAAGCAGTAACGCTCGGCCATATGAACACTGAAGCTTTCTTT.

The chain combines TRBV19 with TRBJ2-1; 14 bases map to TRBD2. Germline values: CDR1 LNHDA, CDR2 SQIVND (reference sequence). V was pared by 3 bases and J by 4 bases, with 2 bases of the junction left unmatched. This CDR3 comprises 16 residues. The CDR3 here is CASSIGLAGGYNEQFF. CDR3 nucleotides: TGTGCCAGTAGTATTGGACTAGCGGGAGGTTACAATGAGCAGTTCTTC.

V usage is TRBV5-1 and J usage is TRBJ2-5; 12 nucleotides match TRBD1. The CDR3 is made up of 15 amino acids. CDR1 is SGHRS, CDR2 YFSETQ, per germline. The ends lost 4 bases at V and 5 bases at J; junction bases unmatched: 6. This CDR3 is CASSPGTGGFETQYF. The CDR3 region has the DNA TGCGCCAGCAGCCCAGGGACAGGGGGCTTTGAGACCCAGTACTTC.

The V and J genes are TRBV27 and TRBJ1-1; 7 bases fit TRBD1. The V gene end was trimmed by 10 bases and the J gene end by 8 bases; junction bases not matched to a gene: 4. This CDR3 has 10 residues. Per the germline V gene, CDR1 is MNHEY and CDR2 is SMNVEV (reference sequence). The chain's CDR3 is CAIGQVEAFF. CDR3 bases: TGTGCCATCGGACAGGTAGAAGCTTTCTTT.

J is TRBJ1-2 and V is TRBV27, with a possible D match to TRBD1 (6 bases). Germline V gene lookup returns CDR1 MNHEY and CDR2 SMNVEV (reference sequence). Trimming removed 6 bases from V and 4 bases from J, with 15 bases in between. The CDR3 contains 14 residues. CDR3 protein: CASRGGSAGYGYTF. CDR3 in DNA: TGTGCCAGCAGAGGGGGATCGGCAGGCTATGGCTACACCTTC.

The chain joins TRBV5-5 to TRBJ2-3; 11 positions agree with TRBD1. V lost 4 bases, J lost 2 bases, and 3 bases stayed unmatched. From germline, CDR1 is SGHKS and CDR2 YYEKEE (reference sequence). CDR3 length equals 15 residues. Here the CDR3 reads CASSLGQGDTDTQYF. CDR3 DNA sequence: TGTGCCAGCAGCCTGGGACAGGGGGACACAGATACGCAGTATTTT.

V is TRBV19 and J is TRBJ2-7; D unclear. The CDR3 spans 20 residues. Germline values: CDR1 LNHDA, CDR2 SQIVND (reference sequence). Trimming removed 0 bases at V and 6 bases at J, with 30 bases between. The CDR3 coding sequence is TGTGCCAGTAGTATAGATGGATTTCGGTCGGCCGGCAGGACCAACTCCGAGCAGTACTTC. Residues: CASSIDGFRSAGRTNSEQYF.

The chain is built from TRBV11-3 and TRBJ2-1, with 8 bases identical to TRBD2. The V gene's germline CDR1 is SGHNT and CDR2 YENEEA. V dropped 0 bases and J dropped 4; count of bases not matched to a gene: 2. The CDR3 is 15 residues long. The CDR3 DNA reads as TGTGCCAGCAGCTTAGATAGCGGGATATACAATGAGCAGTTCTTC. The encoded protein is CASSLDSGIYNEQFF.

This chain joins TRBV4-2 and TRBJ2-7; a possible D gene is TRBD1 (7 bases). CDR1 and CDR2 (germline): LGHNA, YNFKEQ. CDR3 length: 18 amino acids. Trimming took 2 bases from V and 0 from J, leaving 20 bases between them. The CDR3: CASSQPRGQAGSSYEQYF. Here the CDR3 DNA reads TGTGCCAGCAGCCAACCAAGGGGGCAGGCCGGGAGCTCCTACGAGCAGTACTTC.

The chain employs TRBV12-5 and TRBJ2-1; no clear D. Germline lookup yields CDR1 LGHNT and CDR2 FRNRAP. V shed 3 bases and J shed 0 bases, with 9 bases lying between them. The CDR3 contains 15 residues. CDR3 DNA sequence: TGTGCTAGTGGTTTACCGGAGAGCTCCTACAATGAGCAGTTCTTC. This translates into CASGLPESSYNEQFF.

V and J are TRBV6-5 and TRBJ2-6; D is unclear. Deletions cut 11 bases from V and 7 bases from J, with 9 bases between. The CDR3 spans 11 residues. Germline V gives CDR1 MNHEY, CDR2 SVGAGI. The CDR3 loop reads CASTHANVLTF. CDR3 sequence (DNA): TGTGCCTCGACTCATGCCAACGTCCTGACTTTC.

V is TRBV27 and J is TRBJ1-3, with 8 bases identical to TRBD1. There are 17 residues in the CDR3. V lost 6 bases, J lost 0 bases, and 10 bases stayed unmatched. Per germline, CDR1 MNHEY and CDR2 SMNVEV (reference sequence). The CDR3 sequence is CASSLFGQGLSGNTIYF. Written as DNA, the CDR3 is TGTGCCAGCAGCCTATTTGGACAGGGCCTCTCTGGAAACACCATATATTTT.

The chain joins TRBV7-2 to TRBJ2-4; no firm D call. CDR3 length: 15 amino acids. The V gene lost 1 base and the J gene lost 0 bases, with 7 bases spanning the gap. CDR1 and CDR2 from the germline V gene are SGHTA and FQGNSA. The CDR3 region has the DNA TGTGCCAGCAGCTTAGTCTTCGTAGCCAAAAACATTCAGTACTTC. It yields the protein CASSLVFVAKNIQYF.

The genes are TRBV10-1 and TRBJ2-1, with D unresolved. This CDR3 region has 14 residues. V was shortened by 2 bases and J by 9 bases, with 14 bases between the two germline ends. Looked up from germline, CDR1 is WNHNN and CDR2 is SYGVQD (reference sequence). CDR3 DNA: TGCGCCAGCAGTGAGCAGACTCCGAGGTCTGAGCAGTTCTTC. The encoded protein is CASSEQTPRSEQFF.

V is TRBV29-1 and J is TRBJ2-4, with 10 bases lining up with TRBD2. Trimming took 5 bases from V and 1 from J; bases not matched to a gene: 5. The CDR3 runs 15 residues. The germline CDR1 and CDR2 sequences are SQVTM and ANQGSEA. Here the CDR3 DNA reads TGCAGCGTTTGGCTAGCGGGAGTGGCCAAAAACATTCAGTACTTC. Its protein product is CSVWLAGVAKNIQYF.

The table lists this clone with a few counts. This chain joins TRBV29-1 and TRBJ2-5, with a weak D call TRBD2 (5 bases). From germline, CDR1 is SQVTM and CDR2 ANQGSEA. The CDR3 is 13 residues long. Trimming pared 1 base from V and 4 bases from J, leaving 10 bases between. The CDR3 nucleotides read TGCAGCGTTGAAGTGGGAGTTGGAGAGACCCAGTACTTC. This gives the protein CSVEVGVGETQYF.